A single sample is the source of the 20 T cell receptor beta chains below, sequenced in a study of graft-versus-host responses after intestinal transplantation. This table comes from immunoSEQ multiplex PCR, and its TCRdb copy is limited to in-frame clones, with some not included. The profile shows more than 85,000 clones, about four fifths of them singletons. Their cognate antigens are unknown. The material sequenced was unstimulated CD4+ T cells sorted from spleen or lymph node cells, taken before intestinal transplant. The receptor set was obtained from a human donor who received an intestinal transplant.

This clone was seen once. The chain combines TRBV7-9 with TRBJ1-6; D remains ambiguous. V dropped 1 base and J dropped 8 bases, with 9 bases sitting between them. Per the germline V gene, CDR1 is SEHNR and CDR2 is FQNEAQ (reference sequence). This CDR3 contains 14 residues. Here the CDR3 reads CASSLGEGYSPLHF. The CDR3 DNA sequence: TGTGCCAGCAGCTTAGGAGAGGGATATTCACCCCTCCACTTT.

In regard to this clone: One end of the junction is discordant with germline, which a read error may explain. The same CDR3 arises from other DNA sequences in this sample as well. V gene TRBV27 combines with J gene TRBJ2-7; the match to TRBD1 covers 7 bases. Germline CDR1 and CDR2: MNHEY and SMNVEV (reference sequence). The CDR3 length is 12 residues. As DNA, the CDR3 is TGTGCCAGCAGTAGACAGGGCTACGAGCAGTACTTT. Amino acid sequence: CASSRQGYEQYF.

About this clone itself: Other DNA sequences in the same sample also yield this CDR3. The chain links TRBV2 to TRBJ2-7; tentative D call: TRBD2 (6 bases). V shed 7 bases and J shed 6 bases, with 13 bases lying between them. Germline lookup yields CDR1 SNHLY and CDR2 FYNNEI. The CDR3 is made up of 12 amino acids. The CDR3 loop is CASNWDSGEQYF. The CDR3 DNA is TGTGCCAGCAACTGGGACTCGGGCGAGCAGTACTTC.

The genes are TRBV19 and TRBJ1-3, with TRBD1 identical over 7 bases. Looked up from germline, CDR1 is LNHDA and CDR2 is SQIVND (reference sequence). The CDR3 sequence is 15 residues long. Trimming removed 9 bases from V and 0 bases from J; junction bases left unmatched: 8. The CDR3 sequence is CASYPGTDSGNTIYF. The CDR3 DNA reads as TGTGCCAGCTACCCAGGGACAGACTCTGGAAACACCATATATTTT.

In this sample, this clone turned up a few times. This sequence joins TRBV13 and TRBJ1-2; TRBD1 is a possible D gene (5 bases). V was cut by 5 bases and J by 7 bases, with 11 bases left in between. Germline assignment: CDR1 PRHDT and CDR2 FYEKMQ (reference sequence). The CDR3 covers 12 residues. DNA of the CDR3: TGTGCCAGCAGCCGAGGGGAGGCTGGCTACACCTTC. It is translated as CASSRGEAGYTF.

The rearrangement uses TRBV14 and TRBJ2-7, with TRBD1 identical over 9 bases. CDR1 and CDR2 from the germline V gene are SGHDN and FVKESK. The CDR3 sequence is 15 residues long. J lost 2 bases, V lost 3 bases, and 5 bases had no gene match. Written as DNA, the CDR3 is TGTGCCAGCAGCCATCCGGGACAGGGCACCTACGAGCAGTACTTC. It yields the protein CASSHPGQGTYEQYF.

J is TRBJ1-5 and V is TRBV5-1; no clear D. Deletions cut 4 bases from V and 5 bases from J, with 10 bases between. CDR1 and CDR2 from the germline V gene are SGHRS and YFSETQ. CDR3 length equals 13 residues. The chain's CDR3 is CASSITPDQPQHF. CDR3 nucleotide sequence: TGCGCCAGCAGCATCACACCCGATCAGCCCCAGCATTTT.

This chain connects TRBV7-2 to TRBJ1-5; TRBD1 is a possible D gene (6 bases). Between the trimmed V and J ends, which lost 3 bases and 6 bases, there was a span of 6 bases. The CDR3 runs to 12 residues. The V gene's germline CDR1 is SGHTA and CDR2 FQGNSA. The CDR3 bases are TGTGCCAGCAGCTTCAGGGGTCAGCCCCAGCATTTT. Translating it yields CASSFRGQPQHF.

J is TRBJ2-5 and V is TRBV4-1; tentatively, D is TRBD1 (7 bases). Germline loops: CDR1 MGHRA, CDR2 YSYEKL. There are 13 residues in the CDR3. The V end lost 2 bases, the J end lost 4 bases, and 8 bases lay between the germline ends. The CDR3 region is CASSQQGGETQYF. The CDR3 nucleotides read TGCGCCAGCAGCCAACAGGGGGGAGAGACCCAGTACTTC.

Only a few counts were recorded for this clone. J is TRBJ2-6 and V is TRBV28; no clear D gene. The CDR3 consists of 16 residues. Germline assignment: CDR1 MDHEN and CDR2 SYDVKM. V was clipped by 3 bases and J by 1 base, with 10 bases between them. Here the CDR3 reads CASSFVTKSGANVLTF. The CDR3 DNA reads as TGTGCCAGCAGTTTCGTGACAAAGTCTGGGGCCAACGTCCTGACTTTC. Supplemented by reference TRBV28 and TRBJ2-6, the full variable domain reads DVKVTQSSRYLVKRTGEKVFLECVQDMDHENMFWYRQDPGLGLRLIYFSYDVKMKEKGDIPEGYSVSREKKERFSLILESASTNQTSMYLCASSFVTKSGANVLTFGAGSRLTVL.

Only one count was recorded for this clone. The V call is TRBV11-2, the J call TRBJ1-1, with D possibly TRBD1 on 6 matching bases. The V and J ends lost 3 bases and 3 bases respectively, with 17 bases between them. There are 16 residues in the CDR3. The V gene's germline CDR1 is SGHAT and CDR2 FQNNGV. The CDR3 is CASSLRGRGGYTEAFF. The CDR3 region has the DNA TGTGCCAGCAGCTTGAGGGGCAGGGGAGGGTACACTGAAGCTTTCTTT.

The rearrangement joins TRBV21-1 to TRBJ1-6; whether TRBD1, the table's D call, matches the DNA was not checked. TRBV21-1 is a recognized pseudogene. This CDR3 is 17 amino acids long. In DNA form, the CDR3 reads TGTGCCAGCAGCAAAGCGCTTTCAGTCTCCTATAATTCACCCCTCCACTTT. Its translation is CASSKALSVSYNSPLHF.

The CDR3, as DNA: TGTGCCAGCAGCCAAGCGGGACTAGCGGGAATTGGGGCCAACGTCCTGACTTTC. It codes for CASSQAGLAGIGANVLTF. This chain connects TRBV4-2 to TRBJ2-6; 13 nucleotides agree with TRBD2. There are 18 residues in the CDR3. The germline V gene encodes CDR1 LGHNA and CDR2 YNFKEQ. V lost 1 base and J lost 3; bases outside the gene matches: 3.

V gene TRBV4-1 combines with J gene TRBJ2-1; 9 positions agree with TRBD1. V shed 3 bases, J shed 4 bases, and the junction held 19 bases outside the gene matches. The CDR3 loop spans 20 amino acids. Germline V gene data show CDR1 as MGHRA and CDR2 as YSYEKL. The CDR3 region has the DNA TGCGCCAGCAGCCAGACCATCGACAGGGGGTGGGATAGCGAGTACAATGAGCAGTTCTTC. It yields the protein CASSQTIDRGWDSEYNEQFF.

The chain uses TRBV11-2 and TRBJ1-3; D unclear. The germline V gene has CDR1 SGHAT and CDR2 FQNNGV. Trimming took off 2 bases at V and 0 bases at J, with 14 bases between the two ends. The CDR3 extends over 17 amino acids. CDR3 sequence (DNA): TGTGCCAGCAGCTTACATCCCACGGAGTACTCTGGAAACACCATATATTTT. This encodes CASSLHPTEYSGNTIYF.

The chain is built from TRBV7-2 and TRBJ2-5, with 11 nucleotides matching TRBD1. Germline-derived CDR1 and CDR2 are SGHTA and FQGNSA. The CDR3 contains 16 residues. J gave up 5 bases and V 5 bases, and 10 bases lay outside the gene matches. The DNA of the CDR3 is TGTGCCAGCAGCACCCTTTCGGGACAGGGGGAGGAGACCCAGTACTTC. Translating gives CASSTLSGQGEETQYF.

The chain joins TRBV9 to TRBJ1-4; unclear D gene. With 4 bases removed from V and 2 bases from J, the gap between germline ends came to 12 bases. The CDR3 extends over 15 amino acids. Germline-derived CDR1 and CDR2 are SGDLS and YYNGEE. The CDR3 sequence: CASSPHADTNEKLFF. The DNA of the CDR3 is TGTGCCAGCAGCCCTCACGCGGATACTAATGAAAAACTGTTTTTT.

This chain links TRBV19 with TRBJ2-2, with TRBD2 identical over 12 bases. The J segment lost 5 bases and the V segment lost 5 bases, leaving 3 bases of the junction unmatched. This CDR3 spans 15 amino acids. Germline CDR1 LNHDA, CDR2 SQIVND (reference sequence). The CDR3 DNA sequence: TGTGCCAGTAGTTTCGGACTAGCGGGGACCGGGGAGCTGTTTTTT. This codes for CASSFGLAGTGELFF.

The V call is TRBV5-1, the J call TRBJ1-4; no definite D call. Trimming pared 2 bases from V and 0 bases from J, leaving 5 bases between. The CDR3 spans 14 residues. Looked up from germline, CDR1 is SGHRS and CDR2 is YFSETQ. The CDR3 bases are TGCGCCAGCAGCTTACAGCCAACTAATGAAAAACTGTTTTTT. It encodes CASSLQPTNEKLFF.

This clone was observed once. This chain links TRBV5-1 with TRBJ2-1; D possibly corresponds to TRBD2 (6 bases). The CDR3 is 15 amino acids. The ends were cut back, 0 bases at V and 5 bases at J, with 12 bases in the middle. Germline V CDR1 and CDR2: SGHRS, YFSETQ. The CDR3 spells CASSLVFRRDNEQFF. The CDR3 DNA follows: TGCGCCAGCAGCTTGGTCTTCCGGAGGGACAATGAGCAGTTCTTC.